The 10 T cell receptor beta chains below were found in one sample sequenced in a study of T cell changes during pregnancy in multiple sclerosis. TCRdb's copy holds only in-frame clones and misses some; the assay was immunoSEQ multiplex PCR. The sample includes tens of thousands of clones, approximately 94% seen only once; the top ten take around 0.4%. Sequencing used CD4+ T cells from peripheral blood mononuclear cells, obtained in the second trimester of pregnancy. The receptors come from a female donor with multiple sclerosis, enrolled in a pregnancy study.

The chain employs TRBV5-4 and TRBJ1-3; no firm D call. Trimming left V 2 bases short and J 1 base short, with 13 bases between. Germline CDR1 SGHNT, CDR2 YYREEE (reference sequence). The CDR3 loop spans 16 amino acids. CDR3 DNA sequence: TGTGCCAGCAGCTTCGGTGGTGCTTTTTCTGGAAACACCATATATTTT. The encoded protein is CASSFGGAFSGNTIYF.

This sequence joins TRBV19 and TRBJ2-3; D is possibly TRBD2 (6 bases). The germline gives CDR1 LNHDA, CDR2 SQIVND (reference sequence). Trimming pared 6 bases from V and 5 bases from J, leaving 6 bases between. This CDR3 region has 11 residues. CDR3 residues: CASRAGDTQYF. CDR3 DNA sequence: TGTGCCAGTAGAGCGGGAGATACGCAGTATTTT.

V and J are TRBV7-6 and TRBJ2-2, with 12 bases aligning to TRBD1. V was pared by 1 base and J by 4 bases, with 7 bases of the junction left unmatched. The CDR3 covers 18 residues. Germline-derived CDR1 and CDR2 are SGHVS and FNYEAQ. CDR3 bases: TGTGCCAGCAGCTTAGTTCCGGGACAGGGGGCAGGCACCGGGGAGCTGTTTTTT. Protein product: CASSLVPGQGAGTGELFF.

This sequence joins TRBV30 and TRBJ2-1; no definite D call. V was pared by 5 bases and J by 7 bases, with 18 bases between. The CDR3 is made up of 14 amino acids. Germline V lookup: CDR1 GTSNPN, CDR2 SVGIG (reference sequence). CDR3 nucleotides: TGTGCCTGGGCCAACTTCCTGATGAGGAATGAGCAGTTCTTC. Translating it yields CAWANFLMRNEQFF.

This rearrangement joins TRBV14 to TRBJ1-1, with 8 positions matching TRBD1. This CDR3 spans 13 amino acids. The V and J ends lost 6 bases and 3 bases, in that order; junction bases with no gene match: 3. The V gene's germline CDR1 is SGHDN and CDR2 FVKESK. The CDR3 coding sequence is TGTGCCAGCAGGCGACAGGGGTACACTGAAGCTTTCTTT. It yields the protein CASRRQGYTEAFF.

V gene TRBV7-2 combines with J gene TRBJ2-3, with 12 bases identical to TRBD2. Per germline, CDR1 SGHTA and CDR2 FQGNSA. The CDR3 is 19 residues long. J lost 0 bases, V lost 1 base, and 8 bases had no gene match. This CDR3 is CASSLGWSSGGVSTDTQYF. The CDR3 DNA is TGTGCCAGCAGCTTAGGATGGTCTAGCGGGGGGGTGAGCACAGATACGCAGTATTTT.

This clone has a single count. The J gene is TRBJ2-1, the V gene TRBV19; possibly TRBD1 for D (6 bases). V lost 6 bases and J 3 bases, leaving 12 bases between the germline ends. The germline V gene encodes CDR1 LNHDA and CDR2 SQIVND (reference sequence). This CDR3 has 14 amino acids. CDR3 sequence reads: CASSPGHIYNEQFF. CDR3 DNA sequence: TGTGCCAGTAGCCCGGGACACATCTACAATGAGCAGTTCTTC.

This clone occurred once. The chain uses TRBV6-1 and TRBJ2-5; TRBD1 might be the D (5 bases). Trimming removed 3 bases at V and 5 bases at J, with 7 bases between. The CDR3 contains 12 residues. Germline V gene lookup returns CDR1 MNHNS and CDR2 SASEGT. CDR3 sequence reads: CASSEGRETQYF. For the CDR3, the DNA is TGTGCCAGCAGTGAGGGGCGGGAGACCCAGTACTTC.

This sequence joins TRBV11-3 and TRBJ1-5, with TRBD1 identical over 7 bases. The V gene end was trimmed by 3 bases and the J gene end by 6 bases; junction bases not matched to a gene: 17. The CDR3 is 18 amino acids. Germline lookup yields CDR1 SGHNT and CDR2 YENEEA. In DNA, the CDR3 is TGTGCCAGCAGCTTTAGACGGGATTACAGGGGTAAAAGTCAGCCCCAGCATTTT. This codes for CASSFRRDYRGKSQPQHF.

V and J are TRBV2 and TRBJ2-3; D may be TRBD2 (6 bases). There are 13 residues in the CDR3. Germline-derived CDR1 and CDR2 are SNHLY and FYNNEI. V dropped 6 bases and J dropped 4 bases, with 11 bases sitting between them. The CDR3: CASRRLVPDTQYF. The CDR3 nucleotides read TGTGCCAGCAGGAGACTAGTTCCAGATACGCAGTATTTT.